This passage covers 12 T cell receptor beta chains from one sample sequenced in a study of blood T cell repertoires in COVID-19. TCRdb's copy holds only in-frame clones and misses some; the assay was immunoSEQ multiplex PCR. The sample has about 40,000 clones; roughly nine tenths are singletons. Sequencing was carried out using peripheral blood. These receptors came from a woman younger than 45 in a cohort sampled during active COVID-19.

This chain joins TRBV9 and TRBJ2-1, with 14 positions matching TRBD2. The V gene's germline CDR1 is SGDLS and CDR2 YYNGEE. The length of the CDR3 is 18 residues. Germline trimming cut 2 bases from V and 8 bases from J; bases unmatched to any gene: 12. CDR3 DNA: TGTGCCAGCAGCGTCAAACCACAGACTAGCGGGAGGGCACATGAGCAGTTCTTC. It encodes CASSVKPQTSGRAHEQFF.

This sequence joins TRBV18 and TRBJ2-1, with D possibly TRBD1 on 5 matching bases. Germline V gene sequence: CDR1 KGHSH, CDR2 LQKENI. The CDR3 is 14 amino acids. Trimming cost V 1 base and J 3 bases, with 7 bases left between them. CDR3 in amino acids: CASSPQGYYNEQFF. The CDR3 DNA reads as TGTGCCAGCTCACCACAGGGGTACTACAATGAGCAGTTCTTC.

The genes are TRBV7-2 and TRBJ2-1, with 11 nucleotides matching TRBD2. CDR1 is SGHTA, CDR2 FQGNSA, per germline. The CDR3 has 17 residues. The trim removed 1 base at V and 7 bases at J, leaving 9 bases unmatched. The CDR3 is CASSLEVGLAGGNEQFF. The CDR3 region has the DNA TGTGCCAGCAGCTTAGAGGTTGGGCTAGCGGGAGGTAATGAGCAGTTCTTC.

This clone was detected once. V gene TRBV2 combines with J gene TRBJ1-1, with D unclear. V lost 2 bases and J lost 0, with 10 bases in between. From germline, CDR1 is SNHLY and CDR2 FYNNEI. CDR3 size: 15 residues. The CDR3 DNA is TGTGCCAGCAGTGAATCCGGTCGATTGAACACTGAAGCTTTCTTT. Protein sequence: CASSESGRLNTEAFF.

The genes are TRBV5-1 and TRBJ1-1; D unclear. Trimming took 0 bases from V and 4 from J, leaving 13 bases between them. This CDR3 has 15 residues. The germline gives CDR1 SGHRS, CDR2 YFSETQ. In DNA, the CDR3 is TGCGCCAGCAGCTTGGCCACACCTGGTCGCACTGAAGCTTTCTTT. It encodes CASSLATPGRTEAFF.

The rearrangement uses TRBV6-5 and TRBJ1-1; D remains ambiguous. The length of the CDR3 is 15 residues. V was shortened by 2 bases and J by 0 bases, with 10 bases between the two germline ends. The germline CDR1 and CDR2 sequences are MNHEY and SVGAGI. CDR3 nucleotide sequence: TGTGCCAGCAGTTACAATATAAATATGAACACTGAAGCTTTCTTT. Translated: CASSYNINMNTEAFF.

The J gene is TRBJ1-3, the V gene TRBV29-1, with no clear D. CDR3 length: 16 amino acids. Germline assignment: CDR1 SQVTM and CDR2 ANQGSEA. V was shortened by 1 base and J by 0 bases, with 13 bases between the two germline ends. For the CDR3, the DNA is TGCAGCGTTGAAGGACCGAGGGATAGCTCTGGAAACACCATATATTTT. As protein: CSVEGPRDSSGNTIYF.

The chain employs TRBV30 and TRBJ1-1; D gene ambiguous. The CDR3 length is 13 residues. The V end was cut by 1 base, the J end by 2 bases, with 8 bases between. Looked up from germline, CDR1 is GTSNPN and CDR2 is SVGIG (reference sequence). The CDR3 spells CAWSGRHNTEAFF. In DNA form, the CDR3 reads TGTGCCTGGAGTGGGAGGCATAACACTGAAGCTTTCTTT.

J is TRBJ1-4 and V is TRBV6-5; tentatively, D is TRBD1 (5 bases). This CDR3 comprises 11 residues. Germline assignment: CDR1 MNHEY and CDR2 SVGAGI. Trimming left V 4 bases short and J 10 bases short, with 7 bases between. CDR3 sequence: CASSWRGKLFF. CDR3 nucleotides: TGTGCCAGCAGTTGGAGGGGAAAACTGTTTTTT.

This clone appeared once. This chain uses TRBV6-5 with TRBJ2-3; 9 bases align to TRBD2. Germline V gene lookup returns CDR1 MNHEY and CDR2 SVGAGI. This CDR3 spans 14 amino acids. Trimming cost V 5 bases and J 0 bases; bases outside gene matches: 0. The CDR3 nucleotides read TGTGCCAGCAGTACTAGCGGGAGCACAGATACGCAGTATTTT. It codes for CASSTSGSTDTQYF.

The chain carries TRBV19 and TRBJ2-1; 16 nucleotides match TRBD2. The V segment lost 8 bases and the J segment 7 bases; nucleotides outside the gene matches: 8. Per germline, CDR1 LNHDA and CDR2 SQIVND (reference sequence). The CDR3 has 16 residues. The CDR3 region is CASSPGTSGRGNEQFF. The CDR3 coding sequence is TGTGCCAGTTCCCCGGGGACTAGCGGGAGGGGAAATGAGCAGTTCTTC.

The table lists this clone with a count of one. The CDR3 sequence is CASSSGRTDTQYF. DNA for the CDR3: TGTGCCAGCAGTAGCGGGAGGACAGATACGCAGTATTTT. The chain recombines TRBV2 with TRBJ2-3, with 9 nucleotides matching TRBD2. J gave up 3 bases and V 5 bases, and 0 bases lay outside the gene matches. CDR1 and CDR2 (germline): SNHLY, FYNNEI. The CDR3 runs to 13 residues.